This T cell receptor beta chain was documented in a study of blood T cell repertoires in COVID-19. Study at large: T cells, B-cell-depleted T cells, or PBMCs supplied cDNA or gDNA.

This CDR3 comprises 15 residues. Trimming removed 0 bases at V and 1 base at J, with 8 bases between. Looked up from germline, CDR1 is SGHRS and CDR2 is YFSETQ. The table lists this clone with a count of one. Sequencing used immunoSEQ multiplex PCR; TCRdb keeps in-frame clones, though not all of them. The data show 36,000 or so clones, about nine tenths seen once. The receptor was derived from a human donor in a cohort sampled during active COVID-19. The sequencing input was peripheral blood. The rearrangement joins TRBV5-1 to TRBJ1-5; D is ambiguous. CDR3: CASSLATGSNQPQHF. The CDR3 DNA sequence: TGCGCCAGCAGCTTGGCCACGGGAAGCAATCAGCCCCAGCATTTT.